These 6 T cell receptor beta chains came from one sample sequenced in a study of OX40 agonist ivuxolimab in advanced cancers. Only in-frame clones appear in the TCRdb table, and some are missing; sequencing was by immunoSEQ multiplex PCR. The repertoire holds tens of thousands of clones, 80% to 90% seen once, with about 0.32% in the top ten. The sample consisted of CD4+ or CD8+ T cells sorted from blood, taken in a trial of the OX40 agonist ivuxolimab. Source of these receptors: an adult with an advanced solid tumor such as melanoma, head and neck, liver or kidney cancer.

This sequence joins TRBV5-5 and TRBJ2-2; tentatively, D is TRBD1 or TRBD2 (5 bases each). The CDR3 covers 15 residues. V shed 4 bases and J shed 5 bases, with 15 bases lying between them. Germline values: CDR1 SGHKS, CDR2 YYEKEE (reference sequence). This chain's CDR3 is CASSPRDPITGELFF. The CDR3, as DNA: TGTGCCAGCAGCCCAAGGGACCCTATTACCGGGGAGCTGTTTTTT.

The rearrangement joins TRBV6-5 to TRBJ1-4; possibly TRBD1 for D (5 bases). The germline V gene encodes CDR1 MNHEY and CDR2 SVGAGI. The V end was cut by 7 bases, the J end by 3 bases, with 15 bases between. This CDR3 region has 15 residues. The CDR3 DNA reads TGTGCCAGCACCCCTGGGGGGGATCCTAATGAAAAACTGTTTTTT. Translation gives CASTPGGDPNEKLFF.

CDR3 sequence (DNA): TGTGCCAGCAGCCCCCGCTTTAGGGGGGGCTCCTACAATGAGCAGTTCTTC. This translates into CASSPRFRGGSYNEQFF. V usage is TRBV7-3 and J usage is TRBJ2-1, with a weak D call TRBD2 (7 bases). Deletions cut 5 bases from V and 0 bases from J, with 17 bases between. CDR3 size: 17 residues. CDR1 and CDR2 from the germline V gene are SGHTA and FQGTGA.

The chain employs TRBV2 and TRBJ2-7; D ambiguous. Looked up from germline, CDR1 is SNHLY and CDR2 is FYNNEI. V dropped 3 bases and J dropped 6 bases, with 6 bases sitting between them. The CDR3 covers 11 residues. The CDR3 nucleotides are TGTGCCAGCAGTGAGACGGGCGAGCAGTACTTC. As protein: CASSETGEQYF.

The chain is built from TRBV30 and TRBJ1-5, with 7 bases identical to TRBD1. The germline V gene has CDR1 GTSNPN and CDR2 SVGIG (reference sequence). The trim removed 1 base at V and 4 bases at J, leaving 7 bases unmatched. The CDR3 is 15 residues long. This chain's CDR3 is CAWSAMTGTNQPQHF. The CDR3 coding sequence is TGTGCCTGGAGTGCCATGACAGGGACTAATCAGCCCCAGCATTTT.

V gene TRBV5-1 combines with J gene TRBJ1-4; the D gene is possibly TRBD1 (5 bases). The CDR3 has 14 residues. In germline, CDR1 is SGHRS, CDR2 YFSETQ. Trimming took 0 bases from V and 8 from J, leaving 11 bases between them. DNA of the CDR3: TGCGCCAGCAGCTTGGGCAAGGGGAAGGAAAAACTGTTTTTT. This codes for CASSLGKGKEKLFF.